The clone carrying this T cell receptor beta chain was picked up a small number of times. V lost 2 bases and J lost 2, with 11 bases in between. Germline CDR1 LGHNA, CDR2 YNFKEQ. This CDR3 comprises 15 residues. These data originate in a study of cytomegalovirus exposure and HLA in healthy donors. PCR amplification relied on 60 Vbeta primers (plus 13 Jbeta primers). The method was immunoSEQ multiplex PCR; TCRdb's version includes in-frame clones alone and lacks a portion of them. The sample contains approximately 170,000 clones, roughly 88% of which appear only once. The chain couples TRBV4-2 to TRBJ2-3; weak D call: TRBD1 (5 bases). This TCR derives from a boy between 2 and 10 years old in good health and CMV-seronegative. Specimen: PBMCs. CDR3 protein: CASSQRQTDTDTQYF. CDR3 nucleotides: TGTGCCAGCAGCCAAAGACAGACCGACACAGATACGCAGTATTTT.